These 7 T cell receptor beta chains share one sample of origin, sequenced in a study of T-cell memory formation after mild COVID-19. TCRdb redid the calling of the 5' RACE reads with MiXCR, one entry per CDR3 protein. Of under 450,000 distinct CDR3 sequences in the sample, roughly an eighth were seen once. Sequencing used PBMCs or a T cell subset sorted from them (not recorded which). These receptors were taken from a man aged 18 to 29 who had mild COVID-19 (a few samples of this study predate the infection). Cell type and time point are not known.

J is TRBJ2-5 and V is TRBV6-1; D tentatively fits TRBD1 or TRBD2 (6 bases each). Trimming took 0 bases from V and 1 from J, leaving 9 bases between them. Germline V gene data show CDR1 as MNHNS and CDR2 as SASEGT. The CDR3 spans 15 residues. The CDR3 bases are TGTGCCAGCAGTGAAGCGGGGGGCAGCCAAGAGACCCAGTACTTC. Translation: CASSEAGGSQETQYF.

This clonotype was detected only a few times. V usage is TRBV11-2 and J usage is TRBJ2-2, with TRBD2 as a possible D gene (6 bases). Looked up from germline, CDR1 is SGHAT and CDR2 is FQNNGV. Deletions cut 9 bases from V and 7 bases from J, with 15 bases between. The CDR3 totals 13 residues. The CDR3 nucleotides are TGTGCCAGTTCGGGAGCAACAATCGGGGAGCTGTTTTTT. Protein sequence: CASSGATIGELFF.

V gene TRBV5-6 combines with J gene TRBJ2-1; D unclear. The length of the CDR3 is 14 residues. The germline V gene encodes CDR1 SGHDT and CDR2 YYEEEE. V lost 2 bases and J 9 bases, leaving 15 bases between the germline ends. DNA for the CDR3: TGTGCCAGCAGCTTAGGGAATAGCCCGGGTGAGCAGTTCTTC. It yields the protein CASSLGNSPGEQFF. Full variable domain (remainder filled in from reference TRBV5-6 and TRBJ2-1): DAGVTQSPTHLIKTRGQQVTLRCSPKSGHDTVSWYQQALGQGPQFIFQYYEEEERQRGNFPDRFSGHQFPNYSSELNVNALLLGDSALYLCASSLGNSPGEQFFGPGTRLTVL.

This clonotype was detected only a few times. The rearrangement links TRBV10-1 to TRBJ2-1; 8 bases fit TRBD1. CDR1 is WNHNN and CDR2 is SYGVQD in the germline V gene (reference sequence). This CDR3 has 14 residues. J was trimmed by 8 bases and V by 6 bases; bases with no gene match: 9. The DNA for the CDR3 is TGCGCCAGCAGACTGACAGGGGTGATCGATGAGCAGTTCTTC. It translates to CASRLTGVIDEQFF.

The V gene is TRBV7-9, the J gene TRBJ1-1; no clear D gene. V was pared by 7 bases and J by 4 bases, with 10 bases between. The CDR3 covers 12 residues. From germline, CDR1 is SEHNR and CDR2 FQNEAQ (reference sequence). CDR3 sequence: CASMRVGTEAFF. The CDR3 coding sequence is TGTGCCAGCATGCGAGTAGGCACTGAAGCTTTCTTT. Supplemented by reference TRBV7-9 and TRBJ1-1, the full variable domain reads DTGVSQNPRHKITKRGQNVTFRCDPISEHNRLYWYRQTLGQGPEFLTYFQNEAQLEKSRLLSDRFSAERPKGSFSTLEIQRTEQGDSAMYLCASMRVGTEAFFGQGTRLTVV.

The chain uses TRBV19 and TRBJ1-2, with 7 bases aligning to TRBD1. Per the germline V gene, CDR1 is LNHDA and CDR2 is SQIVND (reference sequence). There are 17 residues in the CDR3. V dropped 1 base and J dropped 2; count of bases not matched to a gene: 10. The CDR3 reads CASSIVYRDRLNYGYTF. The DNA of the CDR3 is TGTGCCAGTAGTATAGTATACCGGGACAGACTAAACTATGGCTACACCTTC.

V is TRBV9 and J is TRBJ2-1; D uncertain. CDR1 and CDR2 (germline): SGDLS, YYNGEE. The V end was cut by 3 bases, the J end by 6 bases, with 10 bases between. The CDR3 loop spans 13 amino acids. CDR3 in amino acids: CASSGSPANEQFF. The CDR3 region has the DNA TGTGCCAGCAGCGGTTCCCCCGCCAATGAGCAGTTCTTC.